These 25 T cell receptor beta chains were all obtained from the same sample, sequenced in a study of beta chain features in type 1 diabetes. The sequenced template was cDNA made from the entire isolated RNA. TCRdb's table, derived via immunoSEQ multiplex PCR, lists solely in-frame clones and lacks some. This sample yields a few hundred thousand clones, of which roughly 13% are seen a single time; nearly 0.015% belongs to the top ten. The study, taken as a whole, reports: Among patients with Type 1 diabetes, TCRB CDR3s were moderately but significantly shorter in every one of the four CD4+ subsets.

These receptors are not linked to any known antigen. The sequenced material came from naive CD4+ T cells from blood. Receptors originate from a woman aged 18-29 years with type 1 diabetes.

In this sample, this clone turned up a few times. This chain joins TRBV6-5 and TRBJ2-1; the match to TRBD2 covers 13 bases. This CDR3 has 15 residues. From germline, CDR1 is MNHEY and CDR2 SVGAGI. The V and J ends lost 6 bases and 6 bases, in that order; junction bases with no gene match: 5. CDR3 protein: CASSRTSGSGNEQFF. Written as DNA, the CDR3 is TGTGCCAGCAGCCGGACTAGCGGGAGCGGCAATGAGCAGTTCTTC.

This chain joins TRBV2 and TRBJ2-3; possibly TRBD2 for D (6 bases). Germline loops: CDR1 SNHLY, CDR2 FYNNEI. The germline V and J ends were trimmed by 4 bases and 2 bases, with 13 bases remaining between them. The CDR3 spans 15 residues. CDR3 nucleotides: TGTGCCAGCAGTGTGCTAGCGACCCTCACAGATACGCAGTATTTT. This encodes CASSVLATLTDTQYF.

The rearrangement uses TRBV9 and TRBJ2-1; 8 bases agree with TRBD1. The germline V gene encodes CDR1 SGDLS and CDR2 YYNGEE. V dropped 0 bases and J dropped 6; count of bases not matched to a gene: 14. This CDR3 spans 18 amino acids. The CDR3 protein is CASSVVPGGRTGSNEQFF. In DNA, the CDR3 is TGTGCCAGCAGCGTAGTTCCCGGAGGCCGGACAGGGTCCAATGAGCAGTTCTTC.

This clone was counted between two and nine times. The V call is TRBV5-1, the J call TRBJ2-5; unclear D gene. Trimming left V 4 bases short and J 2 bases short, with 6 bases between. Germline-derived CDR1 and CDR2 are SGHRS and YFSETQ. CDR3 length: 12 residues. The CDR3, as DNA: TGCGCCAGCAGCGCCCTACAAGAGACCCAGTACTTC. It codes for CASSALQETQYF.

This clone was seen a handful of times. The rearrangement links TRBV28 to TRBJ2-7, with 7 positions matching TRBD2. CDR3 length equals 14 residues. Germline V gives CDR1 MDHEN, CDR2 SYDVKM. The V segment lost 2 bases and the J segment 3 bases; nucleotides outside the gene matches: 4. The CDR3 region is CASSLEGGVYEQYF. The CDR3 coding sequence is TGTGCCAGCAGTTTAGAGGGAGGGGTCTACGAGCAGTACTTC.

As DNA, the CDR3 is TGTGCCAGCAGCGGGGAGAGCGGCCCCCTGGAGACCCAGTACTTC. Its translation: CASSGESGPLETQYF. V usage is TRBV2 and J usage is TRBJ2-5, with D perhaps TRBD2 (5 bases). The germline V gene has CDR1 SNHLY and CDR2 FYNNEI. Trimming pared 6 bases from V and 5 bases from J, leaving 19 bases between. The CDR3 covers 15 residues.

The CDR3 reads CASTGRGDGRYTQYF. Written as DNA, the CDR3 is TGTGCCAGCACTGGCCGGGGAGATGGACGATATACGCAGTATTTT. The rearrangement uses TRBV7-2 and TRBJ2-3, with TRBD2 as a possible D gene (5 bases). Germline V CDR1 and CDR2: SGHTA, FQGNSA. V dropped 7 bases and J dropped 7 bases, with 21 bases sitting between them. The CDR3 length is 15 residues.

This rearrangement joins TRBV20-1 to TRBJ1-1; D uncertain. The CDR3 has 11 amino acids. V lost 1 base, J lost 10 bases, and 10 bases lay in between. Looked up from germline, CDR1 is DFQATT and CDR2 is SNEGSKA (reference sequence). The chain's CDR3 is CSARGFTIAFF. The CDR3 region has the DNA TGCAGTGCTAGAGGGTTTACAATAGCTTTCTTT.

This clone appeared a few times. This chain joins TRBV29-1 and TRBJ2-1; 8 bases match TRBD2. The CDR3 spans 15 residues. The junction had 12 bases not matched to a gene; V was cut back by 3 bases and J by 8 bases. Germline CDR1 reads SQVTM; CDR2 reads ANQGSEA. The chain's CDR3 is CSVDRRGRNLDEQFF. The CDR3 bases are TGCAGCGTTGATCGGCGCGGGAGGAATTTGGATGAGCAGTTCTTC.

V is TRBV18 and J is TRBJ2-5; perhaps TRBD1 as D (5 bases). V gave up 6 bases and J gave up 1 base, with 15 bases separating them. Per the germline V gene, CDR1 is KGHSH and CDR2 is LQKENI. This CDR3 is 15 amino acids long. The CDR3 DNA reads TGTGCCAGCTCCCTATCTTCAGGGTCCCAAGAGACCCAGTACTTC. Its translation: CASSLSSGSQETQYF.

This chain links TRBV7-9 with TRBJ2-1; tentatively, D is TRBD1 (6 bases). This CDR3 is 16 amino acids long. V lost 0 bases, J lost 6 bases, and 15 bases lay in between. Germline CDR1 and CDR2: SEHNR and FQNEAQ (reference sequence). Here the CDR3 reads CASSLALTGWGNEQFF. Written as DNA, the CDR3 is TGTGCCAGCAGCTTAGCGCTCACAGGGTGGGGCAATGAGCAGTTCTTC.

V gene TRBV7-2 combines with J gene TRBJ2-7; 14 nucleotides line up with TRBD2. The CDR3 is made up of 17 amino acids. Germline-derived CDR1 and CDR2 are SGHTA and FQGNSA. The trim removed 2 bases at V and 5 bases at J, leaving 8 bases unmatched. CDR3 sequence: CASSLQGLAGDPDEQYF. CDR3 sequence (DNA): TGTGCCAGCAGCTTACAGGGACTAGCGGGAGATCCGGACGAGCAGTACTTC.

This clone turned up a few times. This CDR3 is CATRTRGGEKLFF. The CDR3 region has the DNA TGTGCCACCCGCACCCGCGGCGGGGAAAAACTGTTTTTT. V is TRBV2 and J is TRBJ1-4; D gene ambiguous. V dropped 10 bases and J dropped 8 bases, with 17 bases sitting between them. This CDR3 is built from 13 residues. Germline CDR1 SNHLY, CDR2 FYNNEI.

V usage is TRBV5-1 and J usage is TRBJ1-1; 7 bases fit TRBD1. Germline CDR1 and CDR2: SGHRS and YFSETQ. CDR3 length: 16 amino acids. V was clipped by 1 base and J by 1 base; unmatched bases: 7. The CDR3 sequence is CASSLSGQSGNTEAFF. For the CDR3, the DNA is TGCGCCAGCAGCTTGTCGGGACAGTCAGGGAACACTGAAGCTTTCTTT.

This rearrangement joins TRBV4-2 to TRBJ2-7; 9 positions agree with TRBD1. Germline values: CDR1 LGHNA, CDR2 YNFKEQ. With 4 bases clipped from V and 1 base from J, the junction kept 5 bases outside the gene matches. The CDR3 length is 15 residues. The CDR3: CASSPGTGHSYEQYF. As DNA, the CDR3 is TGTGCCAGCAGCCCCGGGACAGGGCATTCCTACGAGCAGTACTTC.

This clone was counted a few times. The rearrangement links TRBV11-2 to TRBJ2-7; 7 bases are shared with TRBD2. The V and J ends lost 1 base and 0 bases, in that order; junction bases with no gene match: 3. Germline CDR1 reads SGHAT; CDR2 reads FQNNGV. The CDR3 covers 15 residues. CDR3 in DNA: TGTGCCAGCAGCTTAGCCGGGGGGTTCTCCTACGAGCAGTACGTC. Protein product: CASSLAGGFSYEQYV.

This clone was seen a handful of times. V usage is TRBV28 and J usage is TRBJ2-7, with TRBD2 as a possible D gene (5 bases). Germline CDR1 reads MDHEN; CDR2 reads SYDVKM. V lost 3 bases and J lost 3, with 9 bases in between. The CDR3 has 13 amino acids. In DNA form, the CDR3 reads TGTGCCAGCAGTTTGGAGGTAGTCTACGAGCAGTACTTC. Amino acid sequence: CASSLEVVYEQYF.

This clone was counted a few times. V and J are TRBV5-1 and TRBJ2-6; D might be TRBD2 (6 bases). Looked up from germline, CDR1 is SGHRS and CDR2 is YFSETQ. The V end lost 4 bases, the J end lost 0 bases, and 14 bases lay between the germline ends. The length of the CDR3 is 17 residues. CDR3 region: CASSAVVGGSGANVLTF. The CDR3 nucleotides are TGCGCCAGCAGCGCAGTGGTCGGGGGCTCTGGGGCCAACGTCCTGACTTTC. Filled out from reference TRBV5-1 and TRBJ2-6, the complete variable domain reads KAGVTQTPRYLIKTRGQQVTLSCSPISGHRSVSWYQQTPGQGLQFLFEYFSETQRNKGNFPGRFSGRQFSNSRSEMNVSTLELGDSALYLCASSAVVGGSGANVLTFGAGSRLTVL.

The V and J genes are TRBV18 and TRBJ2-5; 8 bases map to TRBD2. Germline loops: CDR1 KGHSH, CDR2 LQKENI. V was clipped by 2 bases and J by 2 bases; unmatched bases: 4. The CDR3 spans 15 residues. The DNA of the CDR3 is TGTGCCAGCTCACCAGCGGGAGGCTCTCAAGAGACCCAGTACTTC. The encoded protein is CASSPAGGSQETQYF.

This rearrangement joins TRBV30 to TRBJ1-2; D might be TRBD1 (5 bases). Trimming stripped 3 bases from V and 2 bases from J, with 19 bases between. Germline loops: CDR1 GTSNPN, CDR2 SVGIG (reference sequence). The CDR3 is 16 amino acids. As DNA, the CDR3 is TGTGCCTGGAGCGACCCTCAGGGTCCCCTGAACTATGGCTACACCTTC. Translated, it gives CAWSDPQGPLNYGYTF.

There are a few counts of this clone. The chain is built from TRBV6-6 and TRBJ2-7, with 11 bases fitting TRBD2. CDR1 and CDR2 from the germline V gene are MNHNY and SVGAGI (reference sequence). The trim removed 2 bases at V and 4 bases at J, leaving 4 bases unmatched. The CDR3 has 15 residues. The CDR3 loop is CASSYRSGRAYEQYV. For the CDR3, the DNA is TGTGCCAGCAGTTACCGTAGCGGGAGGGCGTACGAGCAGTACGTC.

This clone was counted between two and nine times. This sequence joins TRBV13 and TRBJ2-3; 7 positions agree with TRBD1. Germline V gene data show CDR1 as PRHDT and CDR2 as FYEKMQ (reference sequence). Losses at the gene ends were 5 bases for V and 0 bases for J; bases not matched to a gene: 11. This CDR3 comprises 17 residues. For the CDR3, the DNA is TGTGCCAGCAGCCGGGTATGGTTGACAGGGAGCACAGATACGCAGTATTTT. The encoded protein is CASSRVWLTGSTDTQYF.

The DNA for the CDR3 is TGTGCCAGCTCACCAGGACTAGCGGGAGAGACCCAGTACTTC. Translated: CASSPGLAGETQYF. The rearrangement links TRBV18 to TRBJ2-5, with 11 nucleotides matching TRBD2. Germline V gene sequence: CDR1 KGHSH, CDR2 LQKENI. This CDR3 is 14 amino acids long. With 2 bases clipped from V and 4 bases from J, the junction kept 0 bases outside the gene matches.

This clone has more than one count but fewer than ten. The chain uses TRBV29-1 and TRBJ2-1; 9 bases map to TRBD2. The CDR3 is 14 residues long. J gave up 8 bases and V 8 bases, and 13 bases lay outside the gene matches. CDR1 and CDR2 from the germline V gene are SQVTM and ANQGSEA. As DNA, the CDR3 is TGCAGCTCCGCCCCCCGGGCGGGAGGGTATGAGCAGTTCTTC. This gives the protein CSSAPRAGGYEQFF.

The chain recombines TRBV7-9 with TRBJ1-1; maybe TRBD1 (5 bases). Germline assignment: CDR1 SEHNR and CDR2 FQNEAQ (reference sequence). The CDR3 length is 17 residues. Trimming removed 4 bases at V and 4 bases at J, with 22 bases between. The CDR3 reads CASSSLPTTDNRTEAFF. For the CDR3, the DNA is TGTGCCAGCAGCTCACTTCCTACGACAGATAACCGCACTGAAGCTTTCTTT. Variable domain in full (rest from reference TRBV7-9 and TRBJ1-1): DTGVSQNPRHKITKRGQNVTFRCDPISEHNRLYWYRQTLGQGPEFLTYFQNEAQLEKSRLLSDRFSAERPKGSFSTLEIQRTEQGDSAMYLCASSSLPTTDNRTEAFFGQGTRLTVV.